What follows are 28 T cell receptor beta chains derived from one specimen sequenced in a study of cytomegalovirus exposure and HLA in healthy donors. The PCR used 60 Vbeta and 13 Jbeta primers. The assay was immunoSEQ multiplex PCR, and TCRdb's table has in-frame clones only and misses some. The sample has under 110,000 clones; 65% to 80% are singletons. The sequencing input was PBMCs. The receptor source for this set is a man over 45 in good health and CMV-seronegative.

V gene TRBV28 combines with J gene TRBJ1-2, with 7 nucleotides matching TRBD1. Germline V lookup: CDR1 MDHEN, CDR2 SYDVKM. There are 14 residues in the CDR3. J lost 4 bases, V lost 5 bases, and 7 bases had no gene match. The chain's CDR3 is CASSLGGAPYGYTF. CDR3 bases: TGTGCCAGCAGTCTAGGGGGCGCCCCCTATGGCTACACCTTC.

The chain has TRBV5-8 and TRBJ2-3, with 8 bases fitting TRBD1. The CDR3 consists of 14 residues. The germline V gene encodes CDR1 SGHTS and CDR2 YDEGEE. The trim removed 3 bases at V and 7 bases at J, leaving 7 bases unmatched. CDR3 region: CASSSPGQGHTQYF. In nucleotides, the CDR3 is TGTGCCAGCAGCTCACCAGGACAGGGTCATACGCAGTATTTT.

This clone appeared once. This rearrangement joins TRBV6-5 to TRBJ1-1; the D is unclear. CDR1 and CDR2 (germline): MNHEY, SVGAGI. Trimming removed 0 bases at V and 0 bases at J, with 8 bases between. The length of the CDR3 is 15 residues. The CDR3, as DNA: TGTGCCAGCAGTTACTCGGTGATAGTGAACACTGAAGCTTTCTTT. Translation: CASSYSVIVNTEAFF.

V and J are TRBV5-1 and TRBJ2-6; possibly TRBD2 for D (7 bases). Germline values: CDR1 SGHRS, CDR2 YFSETQ. Trimming stripped 4 bases from V and 0 bases from J, with 17 bases between. CDR3 length: 18 amino acids. The DNA for the CDR3 is TGCGCCAGCAGCCGTACTGCAAGGGGGGGCTCTGGGGCCAACGTCCTGACTTTC. It yields the protein CASSRTARGGSGANVLTF.

CDR3 sequence reads: CASSLRGTGHTDTQYF. DNA for the CDR3: TGTGCCAGCAGCTTAAGGGGGACAGGGCACACAGATACGCAGTATTTT. The chain links TRBV7-9 to TRBJ2-3; 9 bases agree with TRBD1. The J segment lost 2 bases and the V segment lost 2 bases, leaving 5 bases of the junction unmatched. Germline CDR1 and CDR2: SEHNR and FQNEAQ (reference sequence). The CDR3 runs to 16 residues.

The rearrangement uses TRBV18 and TRBJ2-6, with TRBD1 identical over 9 bases. The CDR3 sequence is 17 residues long. Germline V lookup: CDR1 KGHSH, CDR2 LQKENI. With 2 bases clipped from V and 4 bases from J, the junction kept 6 bases outside the gene matches. The CDR3 bases are TGTGCCAGCTCACCAAGAACAGGGGGCGCCGGGGCCAACGTCCTGACTTTC. It translates to CASSPRTGGAGANVLTF. Combining the CDR3 with reference TRBV18 and TRBJ2-6 gives the whole variable domain NAGVMQNPRHLVRRRGQEARLRCSPMKGHSHVYWYRQLPEEGLKFMVYLQKENIIDESGMPKERFSAEFPKEGPSILRIQQVVRGDSAAYFCASSPRTGGAGANVLTFGAGSRLTVL.

The CDR3 spells CASRKSGESTDTQYF. CDR3 in DNA: TGTGCCAGCAGGAAAAGCGGGGAAAGCACAGATACGCAGTATTTT. The chain joins TRBV9 to TRBJ2-3; 7 bases agree with TRBD2. The V and J ends lost 5 bases and 0 bases, in that order; junction bases with no gene match: 6. The germline CDR1 and CDR2 sequences are SGDLS and YYNGEE. This CDR3 is built from 15 residues.

The table lists this clone with a count of one. The V and J genes are TRBV14 and TRBJ1-6; D may be TRBD1 (5 bases). Trimming stripped 4 bases from V and 9 bases from J, with 19 bases between. CDR1 is SGHDN and CDR2 is FVKESK in the germline V gene. CDR3 length: 16 amino acids. This CDR3 reads CASSPLPPRAGSPLHF. The CDR3 bases are TGTGCCAGCAGCCCACTACCACCCAGGGCTGGTTCACCCCTCCACTTT.

This clone was seen more than once but under ten times. This sequence joins TRBV6-1 and TRBJ2-1; TRBD2 agrees at 7 bases. The CDR3 covers 15 residues. Germline V gene lookup returns CDR1 MNHNS and CDR2 SASEGT. After removal of 5 bases from V and 8 bases from J, the junction contained 12 bases not matched to a gene. The DNA of the CDR3 is TGTGCCAGCAGTCTACTTAGCGGGCTGGAATATGAGCAGTTCTTC. Its translation is CASSLLSGLEYEQFF.

The genes are TRBV29-1 and TRBJ2-7; the D is unclear. CDR1 and CDR2 from the germline V gene are SQVTM and ANQGSEA. The CDR3 spans 12 residues. V lost 4 bases and J 0 bases, leaving 7 bases between the germline ends. The CDR3: CSVGGASYEQYF. The CDR3 DNA reads TGCAGCGTTGGAGGTGCCTCCTACGAGCAGTACTTC.

The CDR3 protein is CATSRDGAGDQPQHF. The CDR3 nucleotides are TGTGCCACCAGCAGAGATGGGGCAGGGGATCAGCCCCAGCATTTT. The chain recombines TRBV15 with TRBJ1-5, with a weak D call TRBD1 (6 bases). V shed 0 bases and J shed 5 bases, with 11 bases lying between them. Germline CDR1 is LNHNV and CDR2 is YYDKDF (reference sequence). The length of the CDR3 is 15 residues.

V gene TRBV6-5 combines with J gene TRBJ2-2; no definite D call. V lost 4 bases to trimming and J lost 1 base, with 10 bases between them. CDR3 length: 15 amino acids. Germline values: CDR1 MNHEY, CDR2 SVGAGI. The CDR3 sequence: CASSFGQMNTGELFF. In DNA, the CDR3 is TGTGCCAGCAGTTTTGGGCAGATGAACACCGGGGAGCTGTTTTTT.

The genes are TRBV7-6 and TRBJ2-5; a weak D match, TRBD1 (7 bases). Trimming shortened V by 4 bases and J by 4 bases, and 10 bases separated the two germline ends. CDR1 is SGHVS and CDR2 is FNYEAQ in the germline V gene. The CDR3 runs 13 residues. CDR3 DNA: TGTGCCAGCAGCTCAGGGGGGCGAGAGACCCAGTACTTC. Protein product: CASSSGGRETQYF.

This chain links TRBV18 with TRBJ2-7, with D unclear. With 4 bases removed from V and 7 bases from J, the gap between germline ends came to 11 bases. The CDR3 is 12 residues long. CDR1 and CDR2 from the germline V gene are KGHSH and LQKENI. The CDR3 spells CASSQESVEQYF. Here the CDR3 DNA reads TGTGCCAGCTCACAAGAGTCTGTTGAGCAGTACTTC.

This clone has a handful of counts. The chain recombines TRBV28 with TRBJ2-3; 11 bases map to TRBD2. Germline loops: CDR1 MDHEN, CDR2 SYDVKM. This CDR3 contains 15 residues. Trimming at V came to 5 bases and at J to 9 bases, leaving 10 bases not matched to a gene. The CDR3 protein is CASSLLAGEVSTQYF. In DNA, the CDR3 is TGTGCCAGCAGTCTACTAGCGGGAGAAGTTAGCACGCAGTATTTT.

The chain couples TRBV2 to TRBJ1-5; maybe TRBD1 (6 bases). Trimming pared 6 bases from V and 6 bases from J, leaving 15 bases between. This CDR3 region has 14 residues. Germline V CDR1 and CDR2: SNHLY, FYNNEI. CDR3 residues: CASRPEQGSQPQHF. The CDR3 nucleotides read TGTGCCAGCAGGCCAGAACAGGGAAGTCAGCCCCAGCATTTT.

The genes are TRBV27 and TRBJ1-3; D is unresolved. CDR3 length: 14 amino acids. From germline, CDR1 is MNHEY and CDR2 SMNVEV (reference sequence). With 0 bases removed from V and 7 bases from J, the gap between germline ends came to 10 bases. DNA for the CDR3: TGTGCCAGCAGTTTATCGAGGAGGGATAACACCATATATTTT. Translating it yields CASSLSRRDNTIYF.

This clone was counted once. The rearrangement uses TRBV5-1 and TRBJ1-2; TRBD1 might be the D (5 bases). Germline values: CDR1 SGHRS, CDR2 YFSETQ. V was trimmed by 7 bases and J by 3 bases, leaving 13 bases between them. The CDR3 is made up of 13 amino acids. The CDR3 region is CASSQETYYGYTF. In DNA form, the CDR3 reads TGCGCCAGCTCACAGGAAACGTACTATGGCTACACCTTC.

This clone was seen just once. V gene TRBV7-9 combines with J gene TRBJ2-7; D is possibly TRBD1 (6 bases). Germline loops: CDR1 SEHNR, CDR2 FQNEAQ (reference sequence). The CDR3 is 16 amino acids. Trimming pared 5 bases from V and 0 bases from J, leaving 17 bases between. CDR3 nucleotides: TGTGCCAGCAGCCCAAGGACAGCCTCCTCCTCCTACGAGCAGTACTTC. This sequence encodes CASSPRTASSSYEQYF.

This clone was seen once. The chain carries TRBV7-2 and TRBJ2-5; D unclear. CDR3 length: 14 amino acids. Trimming shortened V by 1 base and J by 5 bases, and 11 bases separated the two germline ends. Germline V gene lookup returns CDR1 SGHTA and CDR2 FQGNSA. The CDR3, as DNA: TGTGCCAGCAGCTTAGGGGCAGGCTGGGAGACCCAGTACTTC. It yields the protein CASSLGAGWETQYF.

V and J are TRBV7-2 and TRBJ2-2; 8 bases fit TRBD1. CDR3 length equals 15 residues. Germline-derived CDR1 and CDR2 are SGHTA and FQGNSA. The V gene end was trimmed by 8 bases and the J gene end by 4 bases; junction bases not matched to a gene: 9. The CDR3 DNA follows: TGTGCCAGCTCCCCTACAGGGGGTGGCACCGGGGAGCTGTTTTTT. This encodes CASSPTGGGTGELFF.

The chain recombines TRBV2 with TRBJ2-1; TRBD2 matches 7 bases. The germline CDR1 and CDR2 sequences are SNHLY and FYNNEI. The CDR3 is made up of 15 amino acids. Losses at the gene ends were 2 bases for V and 4 bases for J; bases not matched to a gene: 5. The CDR3 sequence: CASSENLADYNEQFF. The CDR3 DNA is TGTGCCAGCAGTGAAAATCTAGCGGATTACAATGAGCAGTTCTTC.

V gene TRBV28 combines with J gene TRBJ1-1; perhaps TRBD1 as D (5 bases). CDR3 length: 16 amino acids. Trimming removed 4 bases from V and 3 bases from J, with 18 bases in between. Per germline, CDR1 MDHEN and CDR2 SYDVKM. The CDR3 DNA reads TGTGCCAGCAGTTCATGGGGCAGACTAAGGGACACTGAAGCTTTCTTT. This translates into CASSSWGRLRDTEAFF.

V and J are TRBV15 and TRBJ2-7; 7 nucleotides match TRBD2. Germline V gene sequence: CDR1 LNHNV, CDR2 YYDKDF (reference sequence). The CDR3 consists of 17 residues. The ends lost 5 bases at V and 0 bases at J; junction bases unmatched: 13. The CDR3 DNA follows: TGTGCCACCAGCGGGGGGTTTGGGCGGGGGAGCTCCTACGAGCAGTACTTC. Translation gives CATSGGFGRGSSYEQYF.

This clone was seen once. The chain uses TRBV20-1 and TRBJ2-5; D remains ambiguous. TRBJ2-7 explains the end of the DNA better; the J call may be wrong. CDR1 DFQATT and CDR2 SNEGSKA come from the germline V gene (reference sequence). The CDR3 is 11 residues long. The CDR3 DNA follows: TGCAGTGCTAGAGTATACCGCGAGCAGTACTTC. This translates into CSARVYREQYF.

The V gene is TRBV4-1, the J gene TRBJ2-7; 7 nucleotides line up with TRBD1. This CDR3 is built from 15 residues. V shed 4 bases and J 0 bases; nucleotides not matched to a gene: 6. CDR1 and CDR2 from the germline V gene are MGHRA and YSYEKL. CDR3 region: CASSPTGRNSYEQYF. CDR3 DNA sequence: TGCGCCAGCAGCCCGACAGGGCGGAACTCCTACGAGCAGTACTTC.

The chain uses TRBV7-8 and TRBJ2-2, with 8 bases lining up with TRBD1. With 5 bases clipped from V and 3 bases from J, the junction kept 2 bases outside the gene matches. The CDR3 length is 14 residues. Germline CDR1 is SGHVS and CDR2 is FQNEAQ. The CDR3 spells CASSGQGYTGELFF. DNA of the CDR3: TGTGCCAGCAGCGGACAGGGATACACCGGGGAGCTGTTTTTT.

The chain links TRBV11-2 to TRBJ1-3, with 7 bases matching TRBD1. CDR3 length equals 14 residues. The ends lost 6 bases at V and 7 bases at J; junction bases unmatched: 9. Germline CDR1 SGHAT, CDR2 FQNNGV. DNA for the CDR3: TGTGCCAGCAGTAACAACAGGGGAAGCAACACCATATATTTT. Translation gives CASSNNRGSNTIYF.